The clone carrying this T cell receptor (beta chain) was detected a few times. These data are taken from a study of blood T cells in healthy people across ages. The CDR3 runs to 13 residues. The germline gives CDR1 SGHRS, CDR2 YFSETQ. With 6 bases clipped from V and 0 bases from J, the junction kept 2 bases outside the gene matches. The second PCR ran roughly 6 to 11 cycles with a sample-barcoded 5' primer and J-beta primers. TCRdb independently ran MiXCR on the 5' RACE reads; one entry per CDR3 protein. Among about 800,000 distinct CDR3 sequences listed, 25% were seen once. This sample also belongs to another study, concerning T cells of mothers and their children. This second study notes: Using approximately 1.6 ug per 15 ul, all extracted RNA underwent cDNA synthesis. M1S, a second-PCR primer, added sample barcodes and 2-4 random nucleotides.

The sequence derives from a boy between 10 and 17 years old in good health. The chain employs TRBV5-1 and TRBJ1-1; TRBD1 aligns across 7 bases. The sequenced sample consisted of blood. CDR3 loop: CASTGTVNTEAFF. CDR3 DNA sequence: TGCGCCAGCACGGGGACAGTGAACACTGAAGCTTTCTTT.